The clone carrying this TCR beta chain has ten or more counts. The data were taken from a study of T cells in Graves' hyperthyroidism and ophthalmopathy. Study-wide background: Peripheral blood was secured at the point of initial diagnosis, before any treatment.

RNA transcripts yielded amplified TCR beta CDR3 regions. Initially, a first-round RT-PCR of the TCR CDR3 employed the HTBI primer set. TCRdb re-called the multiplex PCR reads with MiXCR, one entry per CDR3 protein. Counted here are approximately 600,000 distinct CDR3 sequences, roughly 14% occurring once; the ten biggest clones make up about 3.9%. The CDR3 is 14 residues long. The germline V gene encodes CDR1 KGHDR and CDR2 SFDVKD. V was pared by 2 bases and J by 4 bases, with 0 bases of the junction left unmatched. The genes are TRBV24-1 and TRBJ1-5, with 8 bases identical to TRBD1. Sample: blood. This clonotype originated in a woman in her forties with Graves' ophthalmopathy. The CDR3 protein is CATSDWTGNQPQHF. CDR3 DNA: TGTGCCACCAGTGATTGGACAGGGAATCAGCCCCAGCATTTT.